Here is one TCR beta chain with its context. Antigen: not known. This specimen belongs to a study of OX40 agonist ivuxolimab in advanced cancers. Study summary: Ivuxolimab, an agonistic anti-OX40 (CD134) antibody, was given to patients. Recorded diagnoses for dose-escalation patients were hepatocellular carcinoma, melanoma, renal cell or head and neck cancer. In three patients, partial responses were observed, one with hepatocellular carcinoma and two with cutaneous melanoma. Overall study findings and caveats: Partial responders dosed at 0.1-3.0 mg/kg displayed clonal expansion ranking among the lowest.

CDR1 and CDR2 (germline): GTSNPN, SVGIG (reference sequence). After removal of 5 bases from V and 0 bases from J, the junction contained 5 bases not matched to a gene. CDR3 size: 16 residues. The data were produced by immunoSEQ multiplex PCR, yet TCRdb's version contains in-frame clones alone and is incomplete. The repertoire holds 95,000 to 150,000 clones, 75% to 90% seen once, with roughly 0.59% in the top ten. This TCR was recovered from an adult with an advanced solid tumor such as melanoma, head and neck, liver or kidney cancer. This chain uses TRBV30 with TRBJ1-4, with 11 nucleotides matching TRBD1. Here the sequenced sample was CD4+ or CD8+ T cells sorted from blood, taken in a trial of the OX40 agonist ivuxolimab. The CDR3 reads CAWAPGQGATNEKLFF. The CDR3 DNA is TGTGCCTGGGCCCCGGGACAGGGGGCAACTAATGAAAAACTGTTTTTT. The whole variable domain, remainder taken from reference TRBV30 and TRBJ1-4, is SQTIHQWPATLVQPVGSPLSLECTVEGTSNPNLYWYRQAAGRGLQLLFYSVGIGQISSEVPQNLSASRPQDRQFILSSKKLLLSDSGFYLCAWAPGQGATNEKLFFGSGTQLSVL.